Sequencing of this T cell receptor beta chain was carried out in a study of shared clonotypes between healthy human individuals. Study context: Contributing individuals were two females and a few males aged 18 to 49. A donor's plate count was three for CD4 naive and three for CD4 memory; CD8 naive had two and CD8 memory one. Study-wide points: Only blood underwent sampling, and tissue repertoires likely differ.

The CDR3 runs 17 residues. Germline V gene lookup returns CDR1 LNHDA and CDR2 SQIVND (reference sequence). The V and J ends lost 2 bases and 3 bases, in that order; junction bases with no gene match: 9. Sorted-subset replicate PCRs used around 220 ng DNA, approximately 33,000 T cell genomes. Libraries were prepared by immunoSEQ multiplex PCR; TCRdb keeps only in-frame clonotypes and omits some of them. The sample lists 1,500,000 or so clones, more than 95% occurring once. This clone is a singleton in its sample. Its antigen is unknown. J is TRBJ2-3 and V is TRBV19; 9 bases map to TRBD1. Input material: naive CD4+ T cells sorted from blood. Subset described: CD45RA+ positively selected. The TCR was taken from a man aged 30 to 39 in good health. In DNA form, the CDR3 reads TGTGCCAGTAGTATATCGGGGACAGGGCGGGTAACAGATACGCAGTATTTT. Translated, it gives CASSISGTGRVTDTQYF.